This T cell receptor (beta chain) was profiled in a study of T cell repertoires in cytomegalovirus infection. Study-level background: From public TCR beta signatures came an indication of both CMV infection and matching HLA type.

MiXCR, run by TCRdb on the reads, gives a single entry per CDR3 protein. Of around 280,000 distinct CDR3 sequences in the sample, roughly an eighth were seen once. CDR3 length: 14 residues. The germline V gene encodes CDR1 MDHEN and CDR2 SYDVKM. V gave up 6 bases and J gave up 8 bases, with 19 bases separating them. Sequenced material: PBMCs. This TCR came from a human donor in good health (CMV status not recorded). Some clones in this sample may be carry-over from other donors' samples. J is TRBJ1-2 and V is TRBV28, with a weak D call TRBD1 (5 bases). CDR3 sequence (DNA): TGTGCCAGCAGCTCATGGGGGGAGGGGTCGGGCTACACCTTC. It encodes CASSSWGEGSGYTF.